The clone carrying this T cell receptor (beta chain) has only a few counts. These data are taken from a study of blood T cell repertoires in COVID-19. The overall study: Donors in the United States, Italy and Spain gave samples during acute or convalescent COVID-19. PBMCs, B-cell-depleted T cells, or T cells were the source of the cDNA or gDNA that made up the material.

There are 16 residues in the CDR3. Germline CDR1 and CDR2: MRHNA and SNTAGT. Trimming cost V 1 base and J 0 bases, with 10 bases left between them. Libraries were prepared by immunoSEQ multiplex PCR; TCRdb keeps only in-frame clonotypes and omits some of them. Here the sample spans a few hundred thousand clones, about 79% being singletons. The source is a man aged 40-55 years who had recovered from COVID-19. The V and J genes are TRBV6-4 and TRBJ2-1; TRBD2 is a possible D gene (5 bases). The sample taken for sequencing was peripheral blood. The DNA of the CDR3 is TGTGCCAGCAGTGACTTTCTAGGGAGCTCCTACAATGAGCAGTTCTTC. The encoded protein is CASSDFLGSSYNEQFF.